This is a list of T cell receptor beta chains from one sample in a study of blood T cell repertoires in COVID-19. Method: immunoSEQ multiplex PCR; TCRdb's copy keeps in-frame clones and lacks some. This sample has 150,000 to 200,000 clones, with approximately 88% found just once. The specimen was peripheral blood. The receptors were gathered from a woman aged 25 to 39 with acute or convalescent COVID-19. The CDR3 runs from the conserved cysteine through the conserved F or W. The D gene is left open where the match is weak. Clone size is stated in some rows and not others, as once, few, many or a class when expanded.

V	size	J	D	CDR3	DNA
TRBV10-3	-	TRBJ2-1	-	CAIRTSPNEQFF	TGTGCCATCAGGACTAGTCCTAATGAGCAGTTCTTC
TRBV6-5	-	TRBJ2-5	-	CASTLGGRKETQYF	TGTGCCAGCACCCTGGGGGGGCGTAAGGAGACCCAGTACTTC
TRBV28	-	TRBJ2-2	TRBD2	CASKSAGEGYTGELFF	TGTGCCAGCAAATCAGCGGGGGAGGGGTACACCGGGGAGCTGTTTTTT
TRBV5-1	-	TRBJ2-7	TRBD2	CASSLAGVGQYF	TGCGCCAGCAGCTTAGCGGGGGTCGGGCAGTACTTC
TRBV5-1	few	TRBJ1-1	-	CASSEADDQAFF	TGCGCCAGCAGCGAGGCCGACGATCAGGCTTTCTTT
TRBV12-3/TRBV12-4	-	TRBJ1-4	-	CASSLGREKLFF	TGTGCCAGCTCCCTTGGTCGGGAAAAACTGTTTTTT
TRBV5-1	-	TRBJ2-1	TRBD2	CASSLPGRINEQFF	TGCGCCAGCAGCTTGCCCGGGAGGATCAATGAGCAGTTCTTC
TRBV4-1	-	TRBJ2-7	-	CASSQPGSDRGQYF	TGCGCCAGCAGCCAACCCGGGTCGGACCGGGGGCAGTACTTC
TRBV5-4	-	TRBJ2-5	TRBD2	CAIPTSGSETQYF	TGTGCCATCCCGACTAGCGGGAGTGAGACCCAGTACTTC
TRBV18	-	TRBJ2-1	TRBD2	CASSSQRLAGDEQFF	TGTGCCAGCTCATCGCAACGACTAGCGGGAGATGAGCAGTTCTTC
TRBV11-2	-	TRBJ2-7	-	CASSLEAQSSYEQYF	TGTGCCAGCAGCTTAGAAGCGCAGAGCTCCTACGAGCAGTACTTC
TRBV25-1	-	TRBJ2-3	-	CASSVLRDTQYF	TGTGCCAGCAGTGTTCTTCGAGATACGCAGTATTTT
TRBV2	once	TRBJ1-6	-	CASSADSPLHF	TGTGCCAGCAGTGCTGATTCACCCCTCCACTTT
TRBV28	once	TRBJ2-7	-	CASSPQGKGSYEQYF	TGTGCCAGCAGTCCTCAGGGGAAGGGCTCCTACGAGCAGTACTTC
TRBV10-3	many	TRBJ2-3	-	CAISGRDTQYF	TGTGCCATCAGTGGGAGAGATACGCAGTATTTT
TRBV27	-	TRBJ2-1	-	CASSFSGINEQFF	TGTGCCAGCAGTTTTTCGGGGATCAATGAGCAGTTCTTC
TRBV10-2	-	TRBJ2-5	TRBD1	CASSDWGTARETQYF	TGCGCCAGCAGTGATTGGGGGACAGCTCGCGAGACCCAGTACTTC
TRBV27	-	TRBJ2-7	TRBD1	CASSLKGQGGEQYF	TGTGCCAGCAGTTTAAAGGGACAGGGAGGCGAGCAGTACTTC
TRBV19	-	TRBJ1-5	-	CASNNPPGDQPQHF	TGTGCCAGTAACAACCCCCCGGGGGATCAGCCCCAGCATTTT
TRBV3-1/TRBV3-2	-	TRBJ1-2	-	CASSQTTGLSNYGYTF	TGTGCCAGCAGCCAGACAACCGGTCTGTCTAACTATGGCTACACCTTC
TRBV6-5	few	TRBJ1-1	-	CASTPQGMGTEAFF	TGTGCCAGCACCCCTCAGGGGATGGGCACTGAAGCTTTCTTT
TRBV5-6	-	TRBJ2-1	-	CASSLRGHEQFF	TGTGCCAGCAGCTTACGGGGTCATGAGCAGTTCTTC
TRBV19	-	TRBJ2-2	TRBD2	CASSLLADTGELFF	TGTGCCAGTAGTCTTCTAGCGGACACCGGGGAGCTGTTTTTT
TRBV7-2	-	TRBJ2-1	-	CASSERSEFRHNEQFF	TGTGCCAGCAGCGAAAGGAGCGAGTTCCGCCACAATGAGCAGTTCTTC
TRBV29-1	once	TRBJ1-1	-	CTPEESTEAFF	TGCACCCCTGAGGAGAGCACTGAAGCTTTCTTT
TRBV6-5	-	TRBJ1-4	TRBD1	CASSLPGQGEKLFF	TGTGCCAGCAGTTTACCGGGACAGGGTGAAAAACTGTTTTTT
TRBV19	-	TRBJ1-5	TRBD1	CASDRGRGYSNQPQHF	TGTGCCAGTGACAGGGGTAGGGGGTATAGCAATCAGCCCCAGCATTTT
TRBV5-4	few	TRBJ2-2	-	CASSSASRDTGELFF	TGTGCCAGCAGCTCCGCTAGCCGTGACACCGGGGAGCTGTTTTTT
TRBV7-8	-	TRBJ2-1	TRBD2	CASSAYADGLAGANEQFF	TGTGCCAGCAGCGCCTACGCCGATGGGCTAGCGGGGGCCAATGAGCAGTTCTTC
TRBV12-3/TRBV12-4	-	TRBJ1-5	-	CASSVGVFEPQHF	TGTGCCAGCAGCGTTGGAGTATTTGAGCCCCAGCATTTT
TRBV9	few	TRBJ2-1	TRBD2	CASSVGGTSASEQFF	TGTGCCAGCAGCGTAGGAGGGACTAGCGCGAGTGAGCAGTTCTTC
TRBV6-6	-	TRBJ2-3	TRBD2	CASKPLAGTDTQYF	TGTGCCAGCAAACCACTAGCGGGGACAGATACGCAGTATTTT
TRBV11-3	-	TRBJ2-1	TRBD2	CASSLGLADTWPSSYNEQFF	TGTGCCAGCAGCCTTGGACTAGCGGACACTTGGCCTAGCTCCTACAATGAGCAGTTCTTC
TRBV7-9	-	TRBJ1-3	-	CASSQGSSGNTIYF	TGTGCCAGCAGCCAGGGTAGCTCTGGAAACACCATATATTTT
TRBV4-1	-	TRBJ1-4	-	CASSQWAANEKLFF	TGCGCCAGCAGCCAATGGGCCGCTAATGAAAAACTGTTTTTT
TRBV24-1	few	TRBJ2-1	-	CATSDITLEQFF	TGTGCCACCAGTGATATAACTTTGGAGCAGTTCTTC
TRBV5-1	-	TRBJ2-6	TRBD1	CASSLGTGAGANVLTF	TGCGCCAGCAGCCTCGGGACAGGGGCTGGGGCCAACGTCCTGACTTTC
TRBV18	-	TRBJ2-7	-	CASSPFGTLNEQYF	TGTGCCAGCTCGCCATTCGGTACTCTTAACGAGCAGTACTTC
TRBV4-1	-	TRBJ1-4	TRBD1	CASSQEAVSAGGRLFF	TGCGCCAGCAGCCAAGAAGCGGTCAGTGCAGGGGGGCGACTGTTTTTT
TRBV13	-	TRBJ2-2	-	CASRGMGELFF	TGTGCCAGCCGGGGAATGGGGGAGCTGTTTTTT
TRBV10-2	-	TRBJ1-1	TRBD1	CASSAQGQESEAFF	TGCGCCAGCAGTGCCCAAGGACAGGAGTCGGAAGCTTTCTTT
TRBV7-9	-	TRBJ2-1	TRBD2	CASSLIGRGYNEQFF	TGTGCCAGCAGCTTAATCGGGAGGGGGTACAATGAGCAGTTCTTC
TRBV5-1	-	TRBJ2-1	-	CASKETGAYNEQFF	TGCGCCAGCAAGGAAACGGGAGCCTACAATGAGCAGTTCTTC
TRBV30	-	TRBJ2-3	TRBD2	CAWTAGGIDTQYF	TGTGCCTGGACAGCGGGAGGGATAGATACGCAGTATTTT
TRBV5-1	-	TRBJ2-1	-	CASSLDGEYNEQFF	TGCGCCAGCAGCTTGGACGGAGAATACAATGAGCAGTTCTTC
TRBV9	-	TRBJ1-5	-	CASSVEGDGNQPQHF	TGTGCCAGCAGCGTAGAGGGGGATGGCAATCAGCCCCAGCATTTT
TRBV18	-	TRBJ2-3	-	CASSPAGDTQYF	TGTGCCAGCTCACCAGCGGGAGATACGCAGTATTTT
TRBV15	once	TRBJ2-1	-	CATSRALPIYNEQFF	TGTGCCACCAGCAGAGCACTTCCAATTTACAATGAGCAGTTCTTC
TRBV24-1	-	TRBJ2-7	-	CATSDAGTEGLYEQYF	TGTGCCACCAGTGATGCCGGGACAGAGGGACTCTACGAGCAGTACTTC
TRBV28	-	TRBJ2-7	-	CASARRSYEQYF	TGTGCCAGCGCTCGGAGGTCCTACGAGCAGTACTTC
TRBV6-2/TRBV6-3	-	TRBJ2-1	-	CASSSPLFEQFF	TGTGCCAGCAGCTCACCCCTATTTGAGCAGTTCTTC
TRBV10-3	-	TRBJ1-1	-	CAISEATANTEAFF	TGTGCCATCAGTGAGGCGACAGCGAACACTGAAGCTTTCTTT
TRBV24-1	-	TRBJ2-2	-	CATSDLDGRDSRELFF	TGTGCCACCAGTGATTTGGACGGGAGAGATAGTCGGGAGCTGTTTTTT
TRBV9	few	TRBJ1-4	-	CASSPGQPEKLFF	TGTGCCAGCAGCCCAGGACAGCCGGAAAAACTGTTTTTT
TRBV19	-	TRBJ1-1	-	CASSPRGVEAFF	TGTGCCAGTAGTCCCCGGGGAGTTGAAGCTTTCTTT
TRBV19	-	TRBJ2-7	-	CASSIAGQQLYEQYF	TGTGCCAGTAGTATAGCCGGACAGCAACTCTACGAGCAGTACTTC
TRBV2	-	TRBJ1-2	-	CASSNNPGLYGYTF	TGTGCCAGCAGTAACAATCCGGGACTATATGGCTACACCTTC
TRBV5-1	few	TRBJ1-1	-	CASSVKPGDTEAFF	TGCGCCAGCAGCGTGAAGCCAGGGGACACTGAAGCTTTCTTT
TRBV2	-	TRBJ2-7	-	CASTDSEQYF	TGTGCCAGCACGGACAGCGAGCAGTACTTC